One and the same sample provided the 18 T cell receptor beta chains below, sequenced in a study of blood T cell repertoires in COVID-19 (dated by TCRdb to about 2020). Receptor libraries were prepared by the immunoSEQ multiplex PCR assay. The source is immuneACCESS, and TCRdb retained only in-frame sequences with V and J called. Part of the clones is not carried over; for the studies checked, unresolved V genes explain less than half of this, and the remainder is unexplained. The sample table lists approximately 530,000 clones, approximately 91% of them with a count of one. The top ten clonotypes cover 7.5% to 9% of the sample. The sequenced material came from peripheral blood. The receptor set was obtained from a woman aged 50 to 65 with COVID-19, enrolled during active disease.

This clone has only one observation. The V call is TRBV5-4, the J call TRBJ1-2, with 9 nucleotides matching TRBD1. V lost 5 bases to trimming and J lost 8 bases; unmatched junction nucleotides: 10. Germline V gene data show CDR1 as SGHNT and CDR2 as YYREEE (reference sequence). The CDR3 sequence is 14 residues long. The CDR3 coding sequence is TGTGCCAGCAGTTCCCTGGACAGGGGAAAAGGCTACACCTTC. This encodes CASSSLDRGKGYTF.

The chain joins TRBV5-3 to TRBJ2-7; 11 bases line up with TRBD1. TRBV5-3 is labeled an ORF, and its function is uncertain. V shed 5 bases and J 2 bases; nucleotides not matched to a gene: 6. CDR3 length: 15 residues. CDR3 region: CARSSPGQGAYEQYF. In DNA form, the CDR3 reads TGTGCCAGAAGTTCGCCGGGACAGGGGGCCTACGAGCAGTACTTC.

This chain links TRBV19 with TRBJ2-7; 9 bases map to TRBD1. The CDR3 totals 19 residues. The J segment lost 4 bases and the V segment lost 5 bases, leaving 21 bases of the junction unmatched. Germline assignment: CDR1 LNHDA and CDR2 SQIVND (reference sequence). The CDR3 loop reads CASSVHAGTGKFSGYEQYF. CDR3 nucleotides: TGTGCCAGTAGTGTCCATGCCGGGACAGGGAAATTTTCGGGTTACGAGCAGTACTTC.

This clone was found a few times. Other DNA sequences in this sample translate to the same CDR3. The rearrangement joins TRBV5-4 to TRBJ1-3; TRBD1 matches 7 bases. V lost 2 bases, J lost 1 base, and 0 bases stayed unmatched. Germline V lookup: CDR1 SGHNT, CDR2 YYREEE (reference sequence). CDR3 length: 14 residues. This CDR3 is CASSLQGSGNTIYF. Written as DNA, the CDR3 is TGTGCCAGCAGCTTACAGGGGTCTGGAAACACCATATATTTT.

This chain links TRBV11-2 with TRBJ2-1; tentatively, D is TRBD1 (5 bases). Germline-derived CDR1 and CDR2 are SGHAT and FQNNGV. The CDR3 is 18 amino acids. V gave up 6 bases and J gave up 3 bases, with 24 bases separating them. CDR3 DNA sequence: TGTGCCAGCAGTTATTACAAGGGGCTAGTAATTCACTACAATGAGCAGTTCTTC. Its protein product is CASSYYKGLVIHYNEQFF. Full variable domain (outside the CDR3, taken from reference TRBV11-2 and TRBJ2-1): EAGVAQSPRYKIIEKRQSVAFWCNPISGHATLYWYQQILGQGPKLLIQFQNNGVVDDSQLPKDRFSAERLKGVDSTLKIQPAKLEDSAVYLCASSYYKGLVIHYNEQFFGPGTRLTVL.

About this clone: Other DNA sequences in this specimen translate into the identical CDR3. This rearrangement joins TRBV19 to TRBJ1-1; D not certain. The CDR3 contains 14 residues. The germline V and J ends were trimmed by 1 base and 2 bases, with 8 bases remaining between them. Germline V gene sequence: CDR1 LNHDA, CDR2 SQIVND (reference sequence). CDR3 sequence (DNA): TGTGCCAGTAGTATAGGGCAGGCCAACACTGAAGCTTTCTTT. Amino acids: CASSIGQANTEAFF.

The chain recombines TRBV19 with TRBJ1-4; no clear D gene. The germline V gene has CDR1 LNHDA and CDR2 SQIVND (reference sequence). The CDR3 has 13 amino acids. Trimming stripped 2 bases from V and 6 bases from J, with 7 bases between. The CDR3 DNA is TGTGCCAGTAGTATATACGGGTATGAAAAACTGTTTTTT. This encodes CASSIYGYEKLFF. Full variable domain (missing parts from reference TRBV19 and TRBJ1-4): DGGITQSPKYLFRKEGQNVTLSCEQNLNHDAMYWYRQDPGQGLRLIYYSQIVNDFQKGDIAEGYSVSREKKESFPLTVTSAQKNPTAFYLCASSIYGYEKLFFGSGTQLSVL.

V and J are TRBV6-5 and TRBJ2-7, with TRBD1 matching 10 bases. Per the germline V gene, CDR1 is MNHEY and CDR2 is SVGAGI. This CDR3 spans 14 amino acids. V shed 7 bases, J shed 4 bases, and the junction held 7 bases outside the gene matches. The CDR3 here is CASNGQGGRYEQYF. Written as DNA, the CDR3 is TGTGCCAGCAACGGACAGGGGGGCAGGTACGAGCAGTACTTC.

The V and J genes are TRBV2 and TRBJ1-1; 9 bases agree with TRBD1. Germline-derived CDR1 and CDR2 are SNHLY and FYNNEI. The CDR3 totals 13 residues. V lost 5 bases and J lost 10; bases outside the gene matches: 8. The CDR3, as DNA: TGTGCCAGCAGTCCCGACAGGGGGTTCGGAGCTTTCTTT. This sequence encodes CASSPDRGFGAFF.

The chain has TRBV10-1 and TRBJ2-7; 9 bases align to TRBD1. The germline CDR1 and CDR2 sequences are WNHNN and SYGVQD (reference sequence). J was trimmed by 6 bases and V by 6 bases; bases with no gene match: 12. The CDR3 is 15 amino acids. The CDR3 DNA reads TGCGCCAGCAGAATCAACGGGACAGGGAATTCCGAGCAGTACTTC. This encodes CASRINGTGNSEQYF.

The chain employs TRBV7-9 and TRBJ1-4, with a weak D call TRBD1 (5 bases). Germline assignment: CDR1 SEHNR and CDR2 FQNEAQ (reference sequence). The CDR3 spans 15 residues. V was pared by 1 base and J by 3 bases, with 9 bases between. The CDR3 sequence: CASSLVPGANEKLFF. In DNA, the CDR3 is TGTGCCAGCAGCTTAGTTCCGGGGGCTAATGAAAAACTGTTTTTT.

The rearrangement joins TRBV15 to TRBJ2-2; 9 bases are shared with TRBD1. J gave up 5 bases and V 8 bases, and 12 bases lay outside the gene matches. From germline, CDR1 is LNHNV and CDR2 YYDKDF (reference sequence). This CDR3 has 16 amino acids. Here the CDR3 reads CATSGWDREGTGELFF. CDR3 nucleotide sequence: TGTGCCACCTCCGGGTGGGACAGGGAGGGAACCGGGGAGCTGTTTTTT.

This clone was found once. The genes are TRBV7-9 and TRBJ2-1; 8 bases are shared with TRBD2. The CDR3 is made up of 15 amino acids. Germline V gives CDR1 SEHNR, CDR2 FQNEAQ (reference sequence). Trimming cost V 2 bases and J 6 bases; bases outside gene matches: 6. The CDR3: CASSLSGGHTNEQFF. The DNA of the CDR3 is TGTGCCAGCAGCTTAAGCGGGGGCCATACCAATGAGCAGTTCTTC.

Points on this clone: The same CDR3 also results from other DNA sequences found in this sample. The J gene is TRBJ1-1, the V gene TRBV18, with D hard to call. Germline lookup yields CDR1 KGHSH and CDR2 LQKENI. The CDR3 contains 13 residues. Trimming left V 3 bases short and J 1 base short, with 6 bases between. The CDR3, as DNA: TGTGCCAGCTCACCGAGGCAGAACACTGAAGCTTTCTTT. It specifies CASSPRQNTEAFF.

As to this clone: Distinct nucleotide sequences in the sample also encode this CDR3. CDR3 sequence (DNA): TGTGCCAGCAGTCAGACAGGCTACGAGCAGTACTTC. Its translation: CASSQTGYEQYF. The genes are TRBV3-1 (or the pseudogene TRBV3-2) and TRBJ2-7; TRBD1 might be the D (6 bases). Deletions cut 6 bases from V and 3 bases from J, with 9 bases between. In germline, CDR1 is LGHDT, CDR2 YNNKEL (reference sequence). This CDR3 comprises 12 residues.

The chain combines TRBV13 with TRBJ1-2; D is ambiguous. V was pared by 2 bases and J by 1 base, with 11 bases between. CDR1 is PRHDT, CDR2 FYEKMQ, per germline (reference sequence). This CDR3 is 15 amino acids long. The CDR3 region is CASSLYSSLNYGYTF. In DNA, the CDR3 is TGTGCCAGCAGCTTATACAGCTCACTTAACTATGGCTACACCTTC.

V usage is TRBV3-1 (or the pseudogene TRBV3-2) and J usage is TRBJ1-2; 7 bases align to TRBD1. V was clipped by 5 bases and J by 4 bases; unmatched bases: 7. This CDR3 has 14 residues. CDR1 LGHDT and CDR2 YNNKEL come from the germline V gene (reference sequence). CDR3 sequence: CASSGQGGLYGYTF. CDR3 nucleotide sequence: TGTGCCAGCAGCGGTCAGGGGGGCCTCTATGGCTACACCTTC.

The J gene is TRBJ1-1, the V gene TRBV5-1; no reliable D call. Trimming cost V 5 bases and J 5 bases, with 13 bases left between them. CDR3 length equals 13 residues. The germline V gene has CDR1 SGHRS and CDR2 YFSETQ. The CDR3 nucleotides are TGCGCCAGCAGACCCACGAGGGATACTGAAGCTTTCTTT. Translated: CASRPTRDTEAFF.